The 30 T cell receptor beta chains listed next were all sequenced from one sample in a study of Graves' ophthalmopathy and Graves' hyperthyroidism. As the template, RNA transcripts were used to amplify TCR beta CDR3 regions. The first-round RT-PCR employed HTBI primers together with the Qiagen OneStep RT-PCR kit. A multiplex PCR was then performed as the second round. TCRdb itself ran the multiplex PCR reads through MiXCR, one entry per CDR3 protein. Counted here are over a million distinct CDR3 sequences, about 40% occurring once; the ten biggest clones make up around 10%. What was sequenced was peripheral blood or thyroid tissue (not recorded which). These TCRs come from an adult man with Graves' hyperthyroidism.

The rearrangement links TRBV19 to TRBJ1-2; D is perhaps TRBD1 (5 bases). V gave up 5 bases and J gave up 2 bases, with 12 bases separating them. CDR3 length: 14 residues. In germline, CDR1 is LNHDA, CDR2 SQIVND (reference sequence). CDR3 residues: CASSFRVGNYGYTF. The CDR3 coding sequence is TGTGCCAGTAGTTTCAGGGTCGGGAACTATGGCTACACCTTC.

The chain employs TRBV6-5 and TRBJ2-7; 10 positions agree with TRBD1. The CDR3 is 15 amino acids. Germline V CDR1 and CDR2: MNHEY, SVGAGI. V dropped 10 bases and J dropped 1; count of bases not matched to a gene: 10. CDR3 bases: TGTGCCACCACCCCCGGGACAGGGGAATCCTACGAGCAGTACTTC. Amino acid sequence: CATTPGTGESYEQYF.

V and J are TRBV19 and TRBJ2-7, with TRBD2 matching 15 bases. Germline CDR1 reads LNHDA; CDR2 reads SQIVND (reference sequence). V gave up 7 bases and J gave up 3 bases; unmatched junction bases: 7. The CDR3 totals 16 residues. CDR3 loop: CASNPGLAGGRYEQYF. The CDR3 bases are TGTGCCAGTAACCCGGGACTAGCGGGAGGCCGCTACGAGCAGTACTTC.

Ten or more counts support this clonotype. The CDR3 DNA follows: TGCGCCAGCAGCGAACAGGGGAACAATCAGCCCCAGCATTTT. Translation gives CASSEQGNNQPQHF. The chain uses TRBV5-1 and TRBJ1-5; 7 bases are a match to TRBD1. CDR3 length: 14 residues. Germline assignment: CDR1 SGHRS and CDR2 YFSETQ. J lost 3 bases, V lost 4 bases, and 4 bases had no gene match.

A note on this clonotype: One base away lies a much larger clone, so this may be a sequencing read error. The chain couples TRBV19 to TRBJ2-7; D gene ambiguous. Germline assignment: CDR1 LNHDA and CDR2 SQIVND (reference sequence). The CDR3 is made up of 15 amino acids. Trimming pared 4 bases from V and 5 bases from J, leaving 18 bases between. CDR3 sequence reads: CASSKPRTPANEQYF. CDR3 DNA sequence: TGTGCCAGTAGTAAGCCCAGGACCCCCGCGAACGAGCAGTACTTC.

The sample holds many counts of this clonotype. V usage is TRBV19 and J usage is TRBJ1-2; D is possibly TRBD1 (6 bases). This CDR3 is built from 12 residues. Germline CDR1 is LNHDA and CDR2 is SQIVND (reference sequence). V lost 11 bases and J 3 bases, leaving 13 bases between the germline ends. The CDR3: CAAQGLDYGYTF. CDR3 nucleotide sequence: TGTGCCGCCCAGGGGTTGGACTATGGCTACACCTTC. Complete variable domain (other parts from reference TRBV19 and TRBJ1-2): DGGITQSPKYLFRKEGQNVTLSCEQNLNHDAMYWYRQDPGQGLRLIYYSQIVNDFQKGDIAEGYSVSREKKESFPLTVTSAQKNPTAFYLCAAQGLDYGYTFGSGTRLTVV.

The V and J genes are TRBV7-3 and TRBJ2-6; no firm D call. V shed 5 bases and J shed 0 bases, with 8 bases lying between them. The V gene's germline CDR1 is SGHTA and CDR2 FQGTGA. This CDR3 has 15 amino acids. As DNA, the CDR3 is TGTGCCAGCAGCAGTTACAACTCTGGGGCCAACGTCCTGACTTTC. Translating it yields CASSSYNSGANVLTF.

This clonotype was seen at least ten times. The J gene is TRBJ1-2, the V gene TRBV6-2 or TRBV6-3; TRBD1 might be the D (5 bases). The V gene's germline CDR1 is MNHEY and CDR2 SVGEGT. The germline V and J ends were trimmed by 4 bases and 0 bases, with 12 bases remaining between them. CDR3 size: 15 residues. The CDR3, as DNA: TGTGCCAGCAGTTCGGCGACAGTGGCTAACTATGGCTACACCTTC. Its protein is CASSSATVANYGYTF.

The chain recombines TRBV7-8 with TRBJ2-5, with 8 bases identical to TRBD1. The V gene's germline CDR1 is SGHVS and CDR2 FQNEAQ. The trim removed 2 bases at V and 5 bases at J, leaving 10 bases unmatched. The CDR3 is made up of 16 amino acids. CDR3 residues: CASSLPQGAVVETQYF. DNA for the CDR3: TGTGCCAGCAGCTTACCGCAGGGGGCTGTTGTGGAGACCCAGTACTTC.

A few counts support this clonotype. In DNA form, the CDR3 reads TGTGCCAGTAGTAGGCTCCGGGACGGGGGTTGGGAGCAGTACTTC. Its translation is CASSRLRDGGWEQYF. This chain joins TRBV19 and TRBJ2-7; tentative D call: TRBD2 (6 bases). The germline V gene encodes CDR1 LNHDA and CDR2 SQIVND (reference sequence). The CDR3 consists of 15 residues. V was pared by 4 bases and J by 7 bases, with 20 bases between.

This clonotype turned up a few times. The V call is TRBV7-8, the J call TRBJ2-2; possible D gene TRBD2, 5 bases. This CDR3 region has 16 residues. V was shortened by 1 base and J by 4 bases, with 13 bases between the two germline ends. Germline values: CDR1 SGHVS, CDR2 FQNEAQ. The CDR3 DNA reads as TGTGCCAGCAGCTTAGATGAGGGCCGTAGCACCGGGGAGCTGTTTTTT. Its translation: CASSLDEGRSTGELFF.

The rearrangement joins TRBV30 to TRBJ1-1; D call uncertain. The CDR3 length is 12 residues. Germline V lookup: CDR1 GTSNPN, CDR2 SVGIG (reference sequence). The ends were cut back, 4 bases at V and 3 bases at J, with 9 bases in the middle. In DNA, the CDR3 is TGTGCCTGGACCCGGGCTTACACTGAAGCTTTCTTT. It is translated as CAWTRAYTEAFF.

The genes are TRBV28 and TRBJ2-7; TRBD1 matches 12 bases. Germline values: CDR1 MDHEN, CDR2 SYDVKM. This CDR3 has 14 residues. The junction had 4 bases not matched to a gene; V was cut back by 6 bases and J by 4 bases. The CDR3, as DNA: TGTGCCAGCAGGGGACAGGGGGCAAGATACGAGCAGTACTTC. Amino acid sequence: CASRGQGARYEQYF.

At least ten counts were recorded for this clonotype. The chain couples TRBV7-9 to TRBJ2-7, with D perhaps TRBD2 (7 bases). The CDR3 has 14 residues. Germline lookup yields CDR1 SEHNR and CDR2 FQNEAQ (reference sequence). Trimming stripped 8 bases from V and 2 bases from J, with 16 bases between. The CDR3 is CASGAGHVTYEQYF. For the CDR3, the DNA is TGTGCCAGCGGAGCGGGACACGTAACCTACGAGCAGTACTTC.

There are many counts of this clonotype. In nucleotides, the CDR3 is TGTGCCAGCAGTGAACTTGACAGGCTTCAAGAGACCCAGTACTTC. This translates into CASSELDRLQETQYF. The chain joins TRBV2 to TRBJ2-5, with a possible D match to TRBD1 (6 bases). The germline V gene encodes CDR1 SNHLY and CDR2 FYNNEI. This CDR3 spans 15 amino acids. The V and J ends lost 2 bases and 2 bases respectively, with 12 bases between them. Looking up the rest from reference TRBV2 and TRBJ2-5 gives the full variable domain: EPEVTQTPSHQVTQMGQEVILRCVPISNHLYFYWYRQILGQKVEFLVSFYNNEISEKSEIFDDQFSVERPDGSNFTLKIRSTKLEDSAMYFCASSELDRLQETQYFGPGTRLLVL.

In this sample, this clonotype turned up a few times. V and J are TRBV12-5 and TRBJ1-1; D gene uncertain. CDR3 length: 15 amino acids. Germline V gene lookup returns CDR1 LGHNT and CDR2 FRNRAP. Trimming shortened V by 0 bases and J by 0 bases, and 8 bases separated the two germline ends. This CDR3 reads CASGLVDELNTEAFF. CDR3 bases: TGTGCTAGTGGTTTGGTCGACGAACTGAACACTGAAGCTTTCTTT.

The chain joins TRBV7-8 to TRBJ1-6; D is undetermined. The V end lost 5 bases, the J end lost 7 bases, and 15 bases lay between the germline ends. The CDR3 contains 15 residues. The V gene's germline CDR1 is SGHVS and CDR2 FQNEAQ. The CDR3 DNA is TGTGCCAGCAGCCGGTCGGAACAAGGGAATTCACCCCTCCACTTT. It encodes CASSRSEQGNSPLHF. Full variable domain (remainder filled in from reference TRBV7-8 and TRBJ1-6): GAGVSQSPRYKVAKRGQDVALRCDPISGHVSLFWYQQALGQGPEFLTYFQNEAQLDKSGLPSDRFFAERPEGSVSTLKIQRTQQEDSAVYLCASSRSEQGNSPLHFGNGTRLTVT.

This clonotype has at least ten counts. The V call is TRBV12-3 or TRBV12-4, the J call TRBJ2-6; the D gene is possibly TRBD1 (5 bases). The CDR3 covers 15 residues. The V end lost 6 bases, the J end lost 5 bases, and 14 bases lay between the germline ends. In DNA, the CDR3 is TGTGCCAGCAGACCGCAGGGTGGCTGGGCCAACGTCCTGACTTTC. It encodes CASRPQGGWANVLTF.

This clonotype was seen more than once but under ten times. The CDR3 DNA follows: TGCAGTGCGGAGTTATCGGGACTAGCGGGAGAGGGGACCTACGAGCAGTACTTC. This codes for CSAELSGLAGEGTYEQYF. The rearrangement links TRBV20-1 to TRBJ2-7, with TRBD2 identical over 14 bases. Germline CDR1 is DFQATT and CDR2 is SNEGSKA (reference sequence). The CDR3 runs 18 residues. V dropped 6 bases and J dropped 2; count of bases not matched to a gene: 15.

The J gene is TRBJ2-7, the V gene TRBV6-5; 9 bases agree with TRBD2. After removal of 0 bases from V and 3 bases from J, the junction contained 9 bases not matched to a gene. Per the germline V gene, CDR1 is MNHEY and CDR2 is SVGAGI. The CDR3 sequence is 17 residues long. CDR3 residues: CASSYSRLAGSGYEQYF. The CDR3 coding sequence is TGTGCCAGCAGTTACTCGAGGCTAGCGGGAAGCGGCTACGAGCAGTACTTC.

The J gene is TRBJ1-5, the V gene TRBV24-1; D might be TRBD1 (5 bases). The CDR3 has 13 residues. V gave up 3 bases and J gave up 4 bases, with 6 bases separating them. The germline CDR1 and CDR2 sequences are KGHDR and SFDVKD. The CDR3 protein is CATSDGGNQPQHF. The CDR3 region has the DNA TGTGCCACCAGTGATGGGGGGAATCAGCCCCAGCATTTT.

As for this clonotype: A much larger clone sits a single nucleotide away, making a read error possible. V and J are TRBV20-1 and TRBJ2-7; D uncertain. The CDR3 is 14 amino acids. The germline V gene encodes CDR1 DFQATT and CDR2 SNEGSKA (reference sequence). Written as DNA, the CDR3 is TGCAGTGCTAGAGGGTCCGAGAAGGGTTTCGAGCACTACTTC. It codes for CSARGSEKGFEHYF.

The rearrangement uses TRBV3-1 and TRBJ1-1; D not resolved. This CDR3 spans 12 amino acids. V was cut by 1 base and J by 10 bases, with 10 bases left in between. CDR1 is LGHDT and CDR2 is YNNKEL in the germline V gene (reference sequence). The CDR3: CASSQGTVGAFF. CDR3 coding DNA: TGTGCCAGCAGCCAAGGCACAGTGGGAGCTTTCTTT. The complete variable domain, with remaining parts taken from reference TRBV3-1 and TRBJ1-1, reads DTAVSQTPKYLVTQMGNDKSIKCEQNLGHDTMYWYKQDSKKFLKIMFSYNNKELIINETVPNRFSPKSPDKAHLNLHINSLELGDSAVYFCASSQGTVGAFFGQGTRLTVV.

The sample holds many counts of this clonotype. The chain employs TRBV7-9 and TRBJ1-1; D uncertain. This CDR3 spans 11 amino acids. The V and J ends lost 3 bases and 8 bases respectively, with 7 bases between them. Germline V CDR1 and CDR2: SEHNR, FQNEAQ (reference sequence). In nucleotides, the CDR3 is TGTGCCAGCAGCTTTGAGACAGAAGCTTTCTTT. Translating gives CASSFETEAFF.

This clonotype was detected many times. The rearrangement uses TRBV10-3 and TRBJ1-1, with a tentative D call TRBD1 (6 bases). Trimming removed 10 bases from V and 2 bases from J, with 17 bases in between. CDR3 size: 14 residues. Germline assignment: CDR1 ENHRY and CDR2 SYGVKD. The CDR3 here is CASRGGTENTEAFF. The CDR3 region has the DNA TGTGCCAGCAGGGGAGGGACGGAAAACACTGAAGCTTTCTTT.

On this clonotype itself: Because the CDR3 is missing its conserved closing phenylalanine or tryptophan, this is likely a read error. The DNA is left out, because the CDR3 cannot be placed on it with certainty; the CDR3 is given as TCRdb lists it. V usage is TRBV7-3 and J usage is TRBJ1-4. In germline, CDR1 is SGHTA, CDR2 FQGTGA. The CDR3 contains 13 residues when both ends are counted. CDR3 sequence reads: CASSLALSQGRAY.

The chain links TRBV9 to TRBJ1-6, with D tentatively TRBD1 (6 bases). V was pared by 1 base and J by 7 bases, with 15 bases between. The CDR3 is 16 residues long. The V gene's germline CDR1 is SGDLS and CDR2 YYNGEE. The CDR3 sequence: CASSVRAGQRNSPLHF. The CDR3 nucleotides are TGTGCCAGCAGCGTACGGGCAGGACAGCGAAATTCACCCCTCCACTTT.

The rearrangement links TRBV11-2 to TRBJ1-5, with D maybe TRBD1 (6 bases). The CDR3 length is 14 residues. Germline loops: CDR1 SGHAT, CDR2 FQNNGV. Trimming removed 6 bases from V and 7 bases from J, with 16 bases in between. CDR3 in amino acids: CASSREGGEQPQHF. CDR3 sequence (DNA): TGTGCCAGCAGTCGAGAGGGGGGAGAACAGCCCCAGCATTTT.

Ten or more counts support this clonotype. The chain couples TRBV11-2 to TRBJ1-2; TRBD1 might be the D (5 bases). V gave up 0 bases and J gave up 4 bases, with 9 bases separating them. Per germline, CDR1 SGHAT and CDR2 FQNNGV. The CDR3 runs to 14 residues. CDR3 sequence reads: CASSLEGGIYGYTF. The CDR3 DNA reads TGTGCCAGCAGCTTAGAGGGGGGAATCTATGGCTACACCTTC.

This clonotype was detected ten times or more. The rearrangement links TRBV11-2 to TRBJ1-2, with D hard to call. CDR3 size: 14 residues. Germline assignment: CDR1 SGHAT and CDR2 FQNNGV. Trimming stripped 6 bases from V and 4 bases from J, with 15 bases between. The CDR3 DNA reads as TGTGCCAGCAGTCGCTGGGGTCAGAGCTATGGCTACACCTTC. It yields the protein CASSRWGQSYGYTF.